What follows is one TCR beta chain and its context. This sample is drawn from a study of blood T cell repertoires in COVID-19. Study-level information: In each case, the material was cDNA or gDNA derived from T cells, B-cell-depleted T cells, or PBMCs.

Per the original data handling: Estimates of nucleated cell counts were drawn from the amplification of reference gene primers. Assay used: immunoSEQ multiplex PCR; TCRdb lists only in-frame clones, some missing. Clonal size and the V and J genes are those of that table, whereas D and trimming came from the DNA. The data show under 250,000 clones, 88% seen once. This CDR3 contains 13 residues. Trimming stripped 7 bases from V and 10 bases from J, with 14 bases between. Material for sequencing was peripheral blood. The chain uses TRBV12-3 or TRBV12-4 and TRBJ1-6, with D hard to call. The clonotype originates from a man at least 80 years old with acute or convalescent COVID-19. The CDR3 DNA follows: TGTGCCAGCATCCCTACAGTTGGGTCACCCCTCCACTTT. Its translation: CASIPTVGSPLHF.